Below, 2 T cell receptor beta chains from the same sample are listed, as sequenced in a study of cytomegalovirus exposure and HLA in healthy donors. 13 Jbeta primers and 60 Vbeta primers were used for the PCR. TCRdb's copy holds only in-frame clones and misses some; the assay was immunoSEQ multiplex PCR. The table lists approximately 140,000 clones, 60% to 80% of them singletons. Sequences were obtained from PBMCs. The receptors were sampled from a woman in her sixties in good health and CMV-seronegative.

CDR3 protein: CASSIGHPSSGANVLTF. The CDR3 nucleotides are TGTGCCAGCTCTATCGGACACCCGAGCTCTGGGGCCAACGTCCTGACTTTC. The chain links TRBV18 to TRBJ2-6; the D gene is possibly TRBD1 (5 bases). Trimming stripped 6 bases from V and 0 bases from J, with 15 bases between. The CDR3 has 17 amino acids. CDR1 and CDR2 (germline): KGHSH, LQKENI.

CDR3 DNA: TGCGCCAGCAGCCAGGACCCTAGCGGGAGCAGGACCGGGGAGCTGTTTTTT. This codes for CASSQDPSGSRTGELFF. V usage is TRBV4-1 and J usage is TRBJ2-2, with 10 bases aligning to TRBD2. The length of the CDR3 is 17 residues. V shed 3 bases, J shed 5 bases, and the junction held 9 bases outside the gene matches. Germline CDR1 MGHRA, CDR2 YSYEKL.